These 13 T cell receptor beta chains were all obtained from the same sample, sequenced in a study of T cells in localized non-small cell lung cancer. Libraries were prepared by immunoSEQ multiplex PCR; TCRdb keeps only in-frame clonotypes and omits some of them. Among tens of thousands of clones, roughly nine tenths were seen once, and the ten largest hold 10%. This material consisted of peripheral blood, taken before any cancer treatment. These TCRs come from a woman aged 35 to 70 with stage I lung adenocarcinoma.

J is TRBJ2-5 and V is TRBV4-3; no clear D. V lost 0 bases, J lost 1 base, and 9 bases lay in between. CDR3 size: 15 residues. CDR1 is LGHNA, CDR2 YSLEER, per germline. The CDR3 loop is CASSQDYSLQETQYF. The CDR3 DNA follows: TGCGCCAGCAGCCAAGACTACAGCCTCCAAGAGACCCAGTACTTC.

This chain connects TRBV5-1 to TRBJ2-2; D may be TRBD1 (5 bases). The CDR3 runs 15 residues. The germline V and J ends were trimmed by 5 bases and 1 base, with 12 bases remaining between them. Germline V gives CDR1 SGHRS, CDR2 YFSETQ. The CDR3 DNA reads TGCGCCAGCAGTCGACCAGGGATGAACACCGGGGAGCTGTTTTTT. Its translation is CASSRPGMNTGELFF. The full variable domain, rest sourced from reference TRBV5-1 and TRBJ2-2, is KAGVTQTPRYLIKTRGQQVTLSCSPISGHRSVSWYQQTPGQGLQFLFEYFSETQRNKGNFPGRFSGRQFSNSRSEMNVSTLELGDSALYLCASSRPGMNTGELFFGEGSRLTVL.

This clone showed up just a few times. The chain is built from TRBV30 and TRBJ1-5; TRBD1 is a possible D gene (5 bases). The CDR3 consists of 16 residues. The germline V and J ends were trimmed by 0 bases and 1 base, with 13 bases remaining between them. CDR1 is GTSNPN, CDR2 SVGIG, per germline (reference sequence). The CDR3, as DNA: TGTGCCTGGAGTGTATCGGCAGGGACGAGCAATCAGCCCCAGCATTTT. Protein: CAWSVSAGTSNQPQHF.

This chain links TRBV30 with TRBJ1-4, with 7 bases matching TRBD1. The CDR3 loop spans 19 amino acids. Looked up from germline, CDR1 is GTSNPN and CDR2 is SVGIG (reference sequence). V trimming: 1 base; J trimming: 2 bases; junction bases outside the gene matches: 16. In DNA, the CDR3 is TGTGCCTGGAGTGGCGCGATGGGGGGACAGTTGTATACTAATGAAAAACTGTTTTTT. Translated, it gives CAWSGAMGGQLYTNEKLFF.

V and J are TRBV5-4 and TRBJ2-3; perhaps TRBD2 as D (6 bases). The CDR3 is 16 residues long. Germline assignment: CDR1 SGHNT and CDR2 YYREEE (reference sequence). The ends were cut back, 1 base at V and 2 bases at J, with 14 bases in the middle. The CDR3 DNA reads TGTGCCAGCAGCTTGACCGGGGGAGGATACACAGATACGCAGTATTTT. Translating gives CASSLTGGGYTDTQYF.

This chain connects TRBV6-5 to TRBJ1-1, with 9 bases aligning to TRBD1. CDR3 size: 14 residues. The ends lost 7 bases at V and 4 bases at J; junction bases unmatched: 7. Germline V lookup: CDR1 MNHEY, CDR2 SVGAGI. The CDR3 loop is CASKTGTGSTEAFF. The CDR3 region has the DNA TGTGCCAGCAAAACCGGGACAGGGAGCACTGAAGCTTTCTTT.

This clone was observed a handful of times. This chain uses TRBV29-1 with TRBJ2-6, with TRBD2 as a possible D gene (6 bases). The V end lost 3 bases, the J end lost 2 bases, and 11 bases lay between the germline ends. This CDR3 is built from 15 residues. Looked up from germline, CDR1 is SQVTM and CDR2 is ANQGSEA. Written as DNA, the CDR3 is TGCAGCGTTGAGTCAGGAGGGACTGGGGCCAACGTCCTGACTTTC. The encoded protein is CSVESGGTGANVLTF.

V usage is TRBV6-5 and J usage is TRBJ1-3; tentative D call: TRBD1 (5 bases). The germline CDR1 and CDR2 sequences are MNHEY and SVGAGI. V was clipped by 6 bases and J by 0 bases, with 6 bases between them. The CDR3 extends over 13 amino acids. The CDR3 spells CASRGTSGNTIYF. In DNA form, the CDR3 reads TGTGCCAGCAGGGGGACCTCTGGAAACACCATATATTTT.

The V call is TRBV5-4, the J call TRBJ2-7; 8 nucleotides line up with TRBD1. This CDR3 has 14 amino acids. Germline V gene sequence: CDR1 SGHNT, CDR2 YYREEE (reference sequence). V lost 4 bases to trimming and J lost 4 bases; unmatched junction nucleotides: 7. The CDR3 spells CASSGGTGGYEQYF. The CDR3 nucleotides read TGTGCCAGCAGCGGCGGGACAGGAGGTTACGAGCAGTACTTC. Filled out from reference TRBV5-4 and TRBJ2-7, the complete variable domain reads ETGVTQSPTHLIKTRGQQVTLRCSSQSGHNTVSWYQQALGQGPQFIFQYYREEENGRGNFPPRFSGLQFPNYSSELNVNALELDDSALYLCASSGGTGGYEQYFGPGTRLTVT.

This clone was counted once. The rearrangement joins TRBV28 to TRBJ2-1, with D unclear. This CDR3 comprises 12 residues. The germline CDR1 and CDR2 sequences are MDHEN and SYDVKM. V lost 8 bases and J 2 bases, leaving 7 bases between the germline ends. The CDR3 loop is CASRGPYNEQFF. CDR3 in DNA: TGTGCCAGCCGCGGCCCCTACAATGAGCAGTTCTTC. The whole variable domain, filled in from reference TRBV28 and TRBJ2-1, reads DVKVTQSSRYLVKRTGEKVFLECVQDMDHENMFWYRQDPGLGLRLIYFSYDVKMKEKGDIPEGYSVSREKKERFSLILESASTNQTSMYLCASRGPYNEQFFGPGTRLTVL.

The V call is TRBV4-2, the J call TRBJ1-1; D not certain. From germline, CDR1 is LGHNA and CDR2 YNFKEQ. The CDR3 has 14 residues. V dropped 0 bases and J dropped 0 bases, with 5 bases sitting between them. CDR3 protein: CASSQENVNTEAFF. Written as DNA, the CDR3 is TGTGCCAGCAGCCAAGAGAACGTGAACACTGAAGCTTTCTTT.

The chain uses TRBV27 and TRBJ1-1; 9 nucleotides align to TRBD1. The V segment lost 4 bases and the J segment 3 bases; nucleotides outside the gene matches: 0. CDR1 and CDR2 (germline): MNHEY, SMNVEV (reference sequence). There are 13 residues in the CDR3. DNA of the CDR3: TGTGCCAGCAGTTGGACAGGGGACACTGAAGCTTTCTTT. Encoded protein: CASSWTGDTEAFF.

The V call is TRBV5-6, the J call TRBJ2-3, with a weak D call TRBD2 (5 bases). The CDR3 length is 16 residues. Trimming left V 3 bases short and J 1 base short, with 15 bases between. Per the germline V gene, CDR1 is SGHDT and CDR2 is YYEEEE. CDR3 in amino acids: CASSSSSRAGTDTQYF. The CDR3 DNA follows: TGTGCCAGCAGCTCTAGCTCACGGGCGGGCACAGATACGCAGTATTTT.